The 24 T cell receptor beta chains presented below share a single source sample, sequenced in a study of Graves' ophthalmopathy and Graves' hyperthyroidism. RNA transcripts yielded amplified TCR beta CDR3 regions. RT-PCR with HTBI primers came first, then second-round multiplex PCR. A single record per CDR3 protein comes from TCRdb applying MiXCR to the multiplex PCR reads. Of roughly 700,000 distinct CDR3 sequences detected, 40% appear once; the ten largest clones hold about 40%. Sequencing was done on a sample of peripheral blood. These receptors all come from an adult man with Graves' ophthalmopathy.

The chain uses TRBV9 and TRBJ2-6; tentatively, D is TRBD1 or TRBD2 (5 bases each). This CDR3 is built from 18 residues. The V and J ends lost 3 bases and 2 bases respectively, with 18 bases between them. Germline V gene data show CDR1 as SGDLS and CDR2 as YYNGEE. The CDR3 reads CASSARRGAGTGANVLTF. In DNA, the CDR3 is TGTGCCAGCAGCGCCCGTAGAGGGGCAGGCACTGGGGCCAACGTCCTGACTTTC.

Many counts were recorded for this clonotype. V and J are TRBV10-3 and TRBJ1-1; a possible D gene is TRBD1 (5 bases). Germline V gives CDR1 ENHRY, CDR2 SYGVKD. This CDR3 spans 13 amino acids. V was cut by 10 bases and J by 8 bases, with 20 bases left in between. In nucleotides, the CDR3 is TGTGCCAGCAGCCCATTCAGGGAATCGGAAGCTTTCTTT. Amino acid sequence: CASSPFRESEAFF.

The V and J genes are TRBV7-9 and TRBJ2-2; no clear D gene. The CDR3 is 12 amino acids. The V end lost 3 bases, the J end lost 9 bases, and 8 bases lay between the germline ends. CDR1 and CDR2 (germline): SEHNR, FQNEAQ (reference sequence). The CDR3 sequence is CASSFGDRELFF. The DNA for the CDR3 is TGTGCCAGCAGCTTCGGAGACAGGGAGCTGTTTTTT.

The chain joins TRBV12-3 or TRBV12-4 to TRBJ2-2; possibly TRBD1 or TRBD2 for D (5 bases each). With 5 bases removed from V and 4 bases from J, the gap between germline ends came to 14 bases. This CDR3 comprises 15 residues. The CDR3 coding sequence is TGTGCCAGCAGTCATCGAACGGGGACCACCGGGGAGCTGTTTTTT. This translates into CASSHRTGTTGELFF.

This clonotype occurred many times. The genes are TRBV10-3 and TRBJ1-3, with D possibly being TRBD1 (6 bases). The CDR3 is made up of 16 amino acids. Trimming took off 5 bases at V and 0 bases at J, with 14 bases between the two ends. Per the germline V gene, CDR1 is ENHRY and CDR2 is SYGVKD. CDR3 DNA: TGTGCCATCAGTATACCGGGACAAAGCTCTGGAAACACCATATATTTT. Protein sequence: CAISIPGQSSGNTIYF.

This sequence joins TRBV7-2 and TRBJ1-5; D remains unclear. Germline assignment: CDR1 SGHTA and CDR2 FQGNSA. V lost 2 bases and J 8 bases, leaving 10 bases between the germline ends. The CDR3 has 13 amino acids. The CDR3 DNA reads as TGTGCCAGCAGCTTATCTTTTCGGAAGCCCCAGCATTTT. Protein: CASSLSFRKPQHF.

This clonotype was observed a handful of times. V is TRBV20-1 and J is TRBJ2-7, with D perhaps matching TRBD2 (6 bases). The length of the CDR3 is 13 residues. The V gene lost 3 bases and the J gene lost 6 bases, with 15 bases spanning the gap. Per the germline V gene, CDR1 is DFQATT and CDR2 is SNEGSKA (reference sequence). CDR3 protein: CSARQGLLVEQYF. CDR3 bases: TGCAGTGCTAGGCAGGGACTTTTGGTCGAGCAGTACTTC.

This clonotype was picked up many times. The chain links TRBV29-1 to TRBJ1-4; D might be TRBD1 (6 bases). V was clipped by 7 bases and J by 5 bases, with 14 bases between them. The CDR3 extends over 13 amino acids. Germline lookup yields CDR1 SQVTM and CDR2 ANQGSEA. The CDR3 region is CSGGAAGNEKLFF. As DNA, the CDR3 is TGCAGCGGGGGGGCAGCGGGAAATGAAAAACTGTTTTTT.

A word on this clonotype: This may be a read error, as it is one base from a much larger clone. Given the absence of the conserved phenylalanine or tryptophan at the CDR3 end, a read error is likely. The rearrangement uses TRBV20-1 and TRBJ2-5, with D perhaps matching TRBD2 (5 bases). Germline-derived CDR1 and CDR2 are DFQATT and SNEGSKA (reference sequence). The V end was cut by 3 bases, the J end by 5 bases, with 16 bases between. CDR3 size: 14 residues. CDR3 coding DNA: TGCAGTGCTAGGGTATCGGGATCTAGGGAGACCCAGTACGTC. It is translated as CSARVSGSRETQYV.

Turning to this clonotype: As the CDR3 is not closed by the conserved phenylalanine or tryptophan, this likely results from a read error. The chain has TRBV10-3 and TRBJ2-5; possibly TRBD1 for D (5 bases). Germline V CDR1 and CDR2: ENHRY, SYGVKD. Trimming left V 0 bases short and J 3 bases short, with 17 bases between. This CDR3 is 17 amino acids long. CDR3 in DNA: TGTGCCATCAGTGAGTCGAGGCAGGGCGTGGTTAAAGAGACCCAGTACCTC. Protein sequence: CAISESRQGVVKETQYL.

The genes are TRBV7-1 and TRBJ1-6; no firm D call. TRBV7-1 is recorded as an ORF, its role being uncertain. CDR3 length: 15 residues. V lost 6 bases to trimming and J lost 3 bases, with 12 bases between them. The CDR3: CASRVGGSYNSPLHF. CDR3 nucleotides: TGTGCCAGCAGAGTAGGAGGCAGCTATAATTCACCCCTCCACTTT.

The table lists this clonotype with many counts. This rearrangement joins TRBV29-1 to TRBJ1-4; TRBD1 might be the D (5 bases). V was cut by 3 bases and J by 7 bases, with 12 bases left in between. The CDR3 spans 13 residues. Germline loops: CDR1 SQVTM, CDR2 ANQGSEA. CDR3 sequence (DNA): TGCAGCGTTGAGCCTATTAGGGGTGAAAAACTGTTTTTT. Its translation is CSVEPIRGEKLFF. The full variable domain, completed using reference TRBV29-1 and TRBJ1-4, is SAVISQKPSRDICQRGTSLTIQCQVDSQVTMMFWYRQQPGQSLTLIATANQGSEATYESGFVIDKFPISRPNLTFSTLTVSNMSPEDSSIYLCSVEPIRGEKLFFGSGTQLSVL.

The chain uses TRBV7-3 and TRBJ2-5; D uncertain. Per germline, CDR1 SGHTA and CDR2 FQGTGA. The CDR3 consists of 16 residues. Trimming removed 5 bases from V and 0 bases from J, with 16 bases in between. CDR3 sequence: CASSLTKTRNQETQYF. In DNA, the CDR3 is TGTGCCAGCAGCCTGACCAAGACAAGAAACCAAGAGACCCAGTACTTC.

This rearrangement joins TRBV7-9 to TRBJ1-5; 7 bases are shared with TRBD1. The CDR3 has 17 residues. J was trimmed by 5 bases and V by 5 bases; bases with no gene match: 15. Per germline, CDR1 SEHNR and CDR2 FQNEAQ (reference sequence). The chain's CDR3 is CASSITGAGGPHQPQHF. CDR3 coding DNA: TGTGCCAGCAGCATCACCGGGGCAGGGGGTCCCCATCAGCCCCAGCATTTT.

The chain uses TRBV19 and TRBJ1-5; D is unclear. Trimming removed 5 bases from V and 9 bases from J, with 8 bases in between. The CDR3 has 11 residues. CDR1 and CDR2 from the germline V gene are LNHDA and SQIVND (reference sequence). The CDR3 sequence: CASSLGRPQHF. The CDR3 DNA reads TGTGCCAGTAGTCTGGGTCGGCCCCAGCATTTT.

This clonotype was observed at least ten times. The J gene is TRBJ1-4, the V gene TRBV10-3; a possible D gene is TRBD1 (5 bases). Trimming took off 3 bases at V and 7 bases at J, with 9 bases between the two ends. The CDR3 is made up of 13 amino acids. Germline V lookup: CDR1 ENHRY, CDR2 SYGVKD. The DNA for the CDR3 is TGTGCCATCAGTGACTCAGGGTTTGAAAAACTGTTTTTT. Encoded protein: CAISDSGFEKLFF.

Concerning this clonotype: The junction and the germline gene differ at one end; a read error may be behind it. This chain uses TRBV29-1 with TRBJ2-7; D is possibly TRBD2 (5 bases). The length of the CDR3 is 13 residues. Per the germline V gene, CDR1 is SQVTM and CDR2 is ANQGSEA. As DNA, the CDR3 is TGTGCCTGGAGTGCGGGCAGCGGTTACGAGCAGTACTTC. Translation gives CAWSAGSGYEQYF.

This rearrangement joins TRBV29-1 to TRBJ1-3; a possible D gene is TRBD1 (5 bases). The CDR3 is made up of 12 amino acids. Trimming took off 5 bases at V and 7 bases at J, with 12 bases between the two ends. Germline V gives CDR1 SQVTM, CDR2 ANQGSEA. CDR3 sequence (DNA): TGCAGCGTTCGGAAGGGGATGAACACCATATATTTT. This translates into CSVRKGMNTIYF.

This chain uses TRBV7-2 with TRBJ2-6; 9 bases line up with TRBD1. This CDR3 is 17 amino acids long. Germline CDR1 reads SGHTA; CDR2 reads FQGNSA. The junction had 7 bases not matched to a gene; V was cut back by 7 bases and J by 0 bases. The CDR3 spells CASTYTGGFSGANVLTF. The CDR3 coding sequence is TGTGCCAGCACCTATACAGGGGGCTTCTCTGGGGCCAACGTCCTGACTTTC.

This clonotype was seen repeatedly, ten times or more. This chain joins TRBV25-1 and TRBJ1-1; D is ambiguous. The germline V gene encodes CDR1 MGHDK and CDR2 SYGVNS. This CDR3 spans 13 amino acids. V lost 2 bases and J 5 bases, leaving 9 bases between the germline ends. The CDR3 DNA sequence: TGTGCCAGCAGTGAACCCTTTAGGACTGAAGCTTTCTTT. As protein: CASSEPFRTEAFF. Looking up the rest from reference TRBV25-1 and TRBJ1-1 gives the full variable domain: EADIYQTPRYLVIGTGKKITLECSQTMGHDKMYWYQQDPGMELHLIHYSYGVNSTEKGDLSSESTVSRIRTEHFPLTLESARPSHTSQYLCASSEPFRTEAFFGQGTRLTVV.

Ten or more counts support this clonotype. The chain uses TRBV5-5 and TRBJ2-7; 9 bases match TRBD1. CDR1 and CDR2 (germline): SGHKS, YYEKEE (reference sequence). J gave up 2 bases and V 2 bases, and 5 bases lay outside the gene matches. The CDR3 loop spans 15 amino acids. CDR3 sequence: CASSLLTGGAYEQYF. CDR3 sequence (DNA): TGTGCCAGCAGCTTACTGACAGGGGGAGCCTACGAGCAGTACTTC.

As concerns this clonotype: Germline and junction disagree at one end, which may indicate a read error. The rearrangement joins TRBV20-1 to TRBJ2-5; 11 bases match TRBD1. The CDR3 extends over 15 amino acids. CDR1 is DFQATT, CDR2 SNEGSKA, per germline (reference sequence). CDR3 in DNA: TGCAGTGCTAGACCGGGACAGGGGGTCCAAGGGACCCAGTACTTC. It specifies CSARPGQGVQGTQYF.

Only one count was recorded for this clonotype. The chain is built from TRBV25-1 and TRBJ2-2; D gene ambiguous. V dropped 5 bases and J dropped 4 bases, with 8 bases sitting between them. The CDR3 runs to 13 residues. Germline values: CDR1 MGHDK, CDR2 SYGVNS. The CDR3 DNA reads TGTGCCAGCAGTACTACAACCACCGGGGAGCTGTTTTTT. Its translation is CASSTTTTGELFF.

This clonotype was seen many times. The rearrangement uses TRBV12-3 or TRBV12-4 and TRBJ1-6; D gene uncertain. The ends were cut back, 5 bases at V and 10 bases at J, with 9 bases in the middle. The CDR3 totals 12 residues. This chain's CDR3 is CASSRGRSPLHF. CDR3 coding DNA: TGTGCCAGCAGTCGAGGACGCTCACCCCTCCACTTT.